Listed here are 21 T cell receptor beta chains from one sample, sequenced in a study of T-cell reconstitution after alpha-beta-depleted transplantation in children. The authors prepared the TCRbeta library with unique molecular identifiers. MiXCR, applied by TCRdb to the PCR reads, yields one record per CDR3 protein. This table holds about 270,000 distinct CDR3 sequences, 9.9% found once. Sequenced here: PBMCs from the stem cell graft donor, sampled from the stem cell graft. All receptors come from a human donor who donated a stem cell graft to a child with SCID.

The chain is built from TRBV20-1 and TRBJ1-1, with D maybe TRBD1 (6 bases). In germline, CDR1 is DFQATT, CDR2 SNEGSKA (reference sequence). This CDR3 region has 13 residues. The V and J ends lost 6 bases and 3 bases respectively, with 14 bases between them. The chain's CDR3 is CSAPGQSDTEAFF. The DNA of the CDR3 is TGCAGTGCGCCAGGACAGTCGGACACTGAAGCTTTCTTT.

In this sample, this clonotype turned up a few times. The CDR3 nucleotides are TGTGCCAGCAGTTTGGAGGCTAATCAGCCCCAGCATTTT. Protein: CASSLEANQPQHF. The J gene is TRBJ1-5, the V gene TRBV12-3 or TRBV12-4; D is unclear. The CDR3 has 13 residues. V gave up 3 bases and J gave up 4 bases, with 7 bases separating them.

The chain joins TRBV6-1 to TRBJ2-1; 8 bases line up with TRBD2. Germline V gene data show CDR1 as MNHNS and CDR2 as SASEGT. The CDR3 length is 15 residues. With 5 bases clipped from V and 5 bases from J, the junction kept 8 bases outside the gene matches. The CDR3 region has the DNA TGTGCCAGCAGTCAACCGGGACTAGGTGACAATGAGCAGTTCTTC. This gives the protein CASSQPGLGDNEQFF.

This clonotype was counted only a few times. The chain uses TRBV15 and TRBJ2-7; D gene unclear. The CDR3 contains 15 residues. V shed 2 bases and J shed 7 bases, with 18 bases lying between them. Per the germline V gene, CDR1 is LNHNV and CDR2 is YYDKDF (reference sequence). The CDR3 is CATSRTTPITEEQYF. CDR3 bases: TGTGCCACCAGCAGAACCACCCCGATTACAGAAGAGCAGTACTTC.

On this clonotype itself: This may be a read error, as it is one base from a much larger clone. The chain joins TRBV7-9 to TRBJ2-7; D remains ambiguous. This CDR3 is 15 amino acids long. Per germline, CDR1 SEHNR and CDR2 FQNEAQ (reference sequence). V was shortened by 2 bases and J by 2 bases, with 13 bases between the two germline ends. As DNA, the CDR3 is TGTGCCAGCAGCTTAATGTCATGGGGAACCTACGAGCAGTACTTC. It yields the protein CASSLMSWGTYEQYF.

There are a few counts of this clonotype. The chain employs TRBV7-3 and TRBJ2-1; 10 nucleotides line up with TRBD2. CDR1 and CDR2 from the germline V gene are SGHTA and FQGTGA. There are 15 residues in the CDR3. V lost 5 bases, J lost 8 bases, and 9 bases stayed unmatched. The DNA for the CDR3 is TGTGCCAGCAGCCTCCCTCTAGCGGGGGCGGATGAGCAGTTCTTC. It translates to CASSLPLAGADEQFF.

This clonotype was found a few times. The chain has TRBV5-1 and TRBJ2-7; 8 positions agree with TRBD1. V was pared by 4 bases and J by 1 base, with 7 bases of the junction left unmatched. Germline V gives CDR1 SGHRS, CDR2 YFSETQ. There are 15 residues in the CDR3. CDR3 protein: CASSADRGQSYEQYF. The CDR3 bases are TGCGCCAGCAGCGCAGACAGGGGCCAATCCTACGAGCAGTACTTC.

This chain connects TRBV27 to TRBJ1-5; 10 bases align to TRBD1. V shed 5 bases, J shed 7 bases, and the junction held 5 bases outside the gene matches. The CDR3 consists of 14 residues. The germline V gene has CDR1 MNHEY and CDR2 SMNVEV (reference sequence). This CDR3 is CASSPRTGGQPQHF. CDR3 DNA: TGTGCCAGCAGTCCCAGGACAGGGGGGCAGCCCCAGCATTTT.

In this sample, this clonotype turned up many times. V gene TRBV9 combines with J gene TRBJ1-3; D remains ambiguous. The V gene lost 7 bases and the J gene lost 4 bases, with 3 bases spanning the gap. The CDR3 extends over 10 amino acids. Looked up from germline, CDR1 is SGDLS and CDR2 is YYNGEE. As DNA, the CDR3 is TGTGCCAGCGGGGGAAACACCATATATTTT. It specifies CASGGNTIYF.

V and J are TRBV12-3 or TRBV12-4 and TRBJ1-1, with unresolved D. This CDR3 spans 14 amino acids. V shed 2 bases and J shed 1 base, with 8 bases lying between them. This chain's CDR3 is CASSLTHGNTEAFF. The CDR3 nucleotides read TGTGCCAGCAGTTTAACCCACGGGAACACTGAAGCTTTCTTT.

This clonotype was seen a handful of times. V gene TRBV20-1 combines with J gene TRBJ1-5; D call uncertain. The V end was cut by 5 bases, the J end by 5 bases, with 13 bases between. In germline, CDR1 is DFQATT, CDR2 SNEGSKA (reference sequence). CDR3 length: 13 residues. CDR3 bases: TGCAGTGCTTTACAAGGCCCCTATCAGCCCCAGCATTTT. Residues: CSALQGPYQPQHF.

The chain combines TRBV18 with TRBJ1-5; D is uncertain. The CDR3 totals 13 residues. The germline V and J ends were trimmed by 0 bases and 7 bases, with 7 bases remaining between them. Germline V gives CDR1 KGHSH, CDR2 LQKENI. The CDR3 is CASSPPGRQPQHF. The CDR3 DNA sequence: TGTGCCAGCTCACCACCAGGGAGGCAGCCCCAGCATTTT.

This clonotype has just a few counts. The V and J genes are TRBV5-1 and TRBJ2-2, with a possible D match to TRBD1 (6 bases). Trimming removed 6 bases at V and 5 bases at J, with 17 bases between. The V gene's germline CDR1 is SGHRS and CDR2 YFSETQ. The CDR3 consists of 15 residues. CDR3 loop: CASTLGGGKTGELFF. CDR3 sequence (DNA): TGCGCCAGCACCCTTGGGGGCGGAAAAACCGGGGAGCTGTTTTTT.

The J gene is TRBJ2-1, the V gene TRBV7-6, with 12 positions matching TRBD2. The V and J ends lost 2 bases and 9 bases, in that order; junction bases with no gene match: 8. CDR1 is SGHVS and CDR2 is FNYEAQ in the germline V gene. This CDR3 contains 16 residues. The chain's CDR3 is CASSLLLAGGLSEQFF. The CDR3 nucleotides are TGTGCCAGCAGCTTACTCCTAGCGGGGGGGCTAAGTGAGCAGTTCTTC.

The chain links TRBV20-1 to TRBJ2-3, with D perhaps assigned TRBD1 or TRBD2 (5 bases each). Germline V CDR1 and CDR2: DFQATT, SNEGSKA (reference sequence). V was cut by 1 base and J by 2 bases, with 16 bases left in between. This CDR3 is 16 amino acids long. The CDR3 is CSARGGVVKATDTQYF. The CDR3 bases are TGCAGTGCTAGAGGAGGGGTGGTCAAAGCCACAGATACGCAGTATTTT.

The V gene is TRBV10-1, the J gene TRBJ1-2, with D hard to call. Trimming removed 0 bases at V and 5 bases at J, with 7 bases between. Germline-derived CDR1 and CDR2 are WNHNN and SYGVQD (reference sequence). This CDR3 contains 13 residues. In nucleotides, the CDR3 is TGCGCCAGCAGTGAGTCGAGGGCTTATGGCTACACCTTC. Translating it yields CASSESRAYGYTF.

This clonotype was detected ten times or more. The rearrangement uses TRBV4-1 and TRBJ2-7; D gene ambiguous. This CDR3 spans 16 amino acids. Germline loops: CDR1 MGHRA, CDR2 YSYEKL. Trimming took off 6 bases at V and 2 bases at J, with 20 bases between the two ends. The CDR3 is CASSSDGFGVPYEQYF. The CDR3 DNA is TGCGCCAGCAGTTCTGACGGTTTTGGAGTTCCCTACGAGCAGTACTTC.

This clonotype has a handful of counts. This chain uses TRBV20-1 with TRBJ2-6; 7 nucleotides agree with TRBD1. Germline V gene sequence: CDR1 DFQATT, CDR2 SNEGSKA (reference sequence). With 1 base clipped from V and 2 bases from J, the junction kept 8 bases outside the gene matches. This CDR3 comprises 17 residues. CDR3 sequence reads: CSARGGQTRAGANVLTF. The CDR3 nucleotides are TGCAGTGCTAGAGGGGGACAGACCAGAGCTGGGGCCAACGTCCTGACTTTC.

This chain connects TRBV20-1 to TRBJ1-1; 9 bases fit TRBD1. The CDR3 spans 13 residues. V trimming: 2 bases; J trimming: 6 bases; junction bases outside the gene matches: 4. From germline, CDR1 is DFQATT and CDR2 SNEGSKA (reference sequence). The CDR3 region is CSARPQGASEAFF. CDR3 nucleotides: TGCAGTGCTAGACCACAGGGGGCTTCTGAAGCTTTCTTT.

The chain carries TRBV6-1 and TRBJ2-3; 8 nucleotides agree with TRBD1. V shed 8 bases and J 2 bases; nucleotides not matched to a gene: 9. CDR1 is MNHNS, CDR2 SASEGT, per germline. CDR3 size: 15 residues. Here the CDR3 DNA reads TGTGCCAGCGAGAGGGGACAGGCGAACACAGATACGCAGTATTTT. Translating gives CASERGQANTDTQYF.

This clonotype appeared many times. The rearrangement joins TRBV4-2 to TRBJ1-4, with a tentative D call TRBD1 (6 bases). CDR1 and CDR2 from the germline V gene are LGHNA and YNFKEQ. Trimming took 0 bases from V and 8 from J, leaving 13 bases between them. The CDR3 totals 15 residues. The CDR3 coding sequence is TGTGCCAGCAGCCAAGAGGCGGACAGAAGAGAAAAACTGTTTTTT. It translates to CASSQEADRREKLFF.